Following are 16 T cell receptor beta chains from one sample sequenced in a study of beta chain features in type 1 diabetes (dated by TCRdb to the late 2010s). The library was produced with the immunoSEQ multiplex PCR assay. The entire isolated RNA was reverse transcribed using the High Capacity cDNA Reverse Transcription Kit, and thus expressed TCRB transcripts were sequenced. TCRdb took over this immuneACCESS table, retaining in-frame rearrangements with V and J assigned. Such tables are incomplete; in checked studies, under half of the missing clones stem from an unresolved V gene, and the remainder is unexplained. The sample table contains 680,000 or so clones; only one count was recorded for 15% to 18% of them. 0.07% to 0.095% of the sample is taken by the ten largest. The specimen was naive CD4+ T cells from blood. According to the study, the label for this sample's cell subset or site signals: true naive CD4+ T cells. The receptors shown here come from a young man in good health.

The chain links TRBV7-3 to TRBJ2-1; D is perhaps TRBD2 (6 bases). CDR3 length equals 14 residues. Germline V CDR1 and CDR2: SGHTA, FQGTGA. The germline V and J ends were trimmed by 4 bases and 7 bases, with 14 bases remaining between them. CDR3 loop: CASSSQRVGNEQFF. The CDR3 region has the DNA TGTGCCAGCAGCTCCCAGCGGGTAGGGAATGAGCAGTTCTTC.

This clone has just a few counts. V and J are TRBV11-2 and TRBJ1-2; tentative D call: TRBD1 (6 bases). In germline, CDR1 is SGHAT, CDR2 FQNNGV. CDR3 length: 15 residues. V was trimmed by 0 bases and J by 2 bases, leaving 10 bases between them. The CDR3 region has the DNA TGTGCCAGCAGCTTAGAAGTAGGGGGGAACTATGGCTACACCTTC. Translated: CASSLEVGGNYGYTF.

The chain carries TRBV10-3 and TRBJ2-5; D may match TRBD1 or TRBD2 (5 bases each). This CDR3 comprises 14 residues. V lost 4 bases to trimming and J lost 1 base, with 10 bases between them. CDR1 is ENHRY, CDR2 SYGVKD, per germline. The CDR3 protein is CAISAGTGQETQYF. The CDR3, as DNA: TGTGCCATCAGTGCGGGAACAGGCCAAGAGACCCAGTACTTC.

V is TRBV28 and J is TRBJ1-2; 7 bases are shared with TRBD1. The trim removed 6 bases at V and 4 bases at J, leaving 5 bases unmatched. Germline CDR1 and CDR2: MDHEN and SYDVKM. There are 13 residues in the CDR3. The CDR3 loop is CASRRTGSYGYTF. The CDR3 coding sequence is TGTGCCAGCAGGAGGACAGGTAGCTATGGCTACACCTTC.

This chain links TRBV9 with TRBJ2-3; a possible D gene is TRBD2 (7 bases). CDR1 is SGDLS and CDR2 is YYNGEE in the germline V gene. There are 15 residues in the CDR3. The V end lost 4 bases, the J end lost 7 bases, and 19 bases lay between the germline ends. CDR3 protein: CASSPSPGGSYTQYF. The CDR3 region has the DNA TGTGCCAGCAGCCCCTCCCCGGGGGGCTCTTATACGCAGTATTTT.

This clone was seen only a few times. This chain connects TRBV4-1 to TRBJ2-7, with D possibly TRBD2 on 6 matching bases. The CDR3 is 15 residues long. Germline V gene data show CDR1 as MGHRA and CDR2 as YSYEKL. The V end lost 1 base, the J end lost 2 bases, and 12 bases lay between the germline ends. CDR3 bases: TGCGCCAGCAGCCAAGGTCGGGCGGGAACCTACGAGCAGTACTTC. Amino acids: CASSQGRAGTYEQYF.

The chain couples TRBV6-1 to TRBJ1-5; maybe TRBD1 (6 bases). From germline, CDR1 is MNHNS and CDR2 SASEGT. The length of the CDR3 is 15 residues. The V end lost 1 base, the J end lost 2 bases, and 9 bases lay between the germline ends. CDR3 region: CASSEEQGRNQPQHF. CDR3 nucleotide sequence: TGTGCCAGCAGTGAAGAGCAGGGGCGCAATCAGCCCCAGCATTTT.

The DNA for the CDR3 is TGTGCCAGCAGTACCCCCCGCGCAGGGGTCGGGCAGCCCCAGCATTTT. It yields the protein CASSTPRAGVGQPQHF. The V gene is TRBV28, the J gene TRBJ1-5; D may be TRBD1 (6 bases). Trimming took off 5 bases at V and 7 bases at J, with 21 bases between the two ends. This CDR3 is built from 16 residues. Germline loops: CDR1 MDHEN, CDR2 SYDVKM.

The chain is built from TRBV5-1 and TRBJ2-3, with TRBD2 matching 8 bases. The CDR3 runs to 18 residues. Germline V gene lookup returns CDR1 SGHRS and CDR2 YFSETQ. Germline trimming cut 0 bases from V and 2 bases from J; bases unmatched to any gene: 11. In nucleotides, the CDR3 is TGCGCCAGCAGCTTGGAGGGAGGGTCAGCGGGAGTCACAGATACGCAGTATTTT. It encodes CASSLEGGSAGVTDTQYF.

This chain connects TRBV5-1 to TRBJ1-5; 7 positions match TRBD1. The V gene's germline CDR1 is SGHRS and CDR2 YFSETQ. This CDR3 has 15 residues. The V gene end was trimmed by 0 bases and the J gene end by 2 bases; junction bases not matched to a gene: 2. CDR3 loop: CASSLATGGNQPQHF. Here the CDR3 DNA reads TGCGCCAGCAGCTTGGCTACAGGGGGCAATCAGCCCCAGCATTTT.

This clone was observed a few times. The genes are TRBV27 and TRBJ2-2; no clear D. Germline values: CDR1 MNHEY, CDR2 SMNVEV (reference sequence). The V gene lost 6 bases and the J gene lost 0 bases, with 8 bases spanning the gap. The CDR3 is made up of 14 amino acids. Here the CDR3 reads CASRHLANTGELFF. CDR3 nucleotide sequence: TGTGCCAGCAGACACTTAGCGAACACCGGGGAGCTGTTTTTT.

This clone turned up a few times. This chain connects TRBV25-1 to TRBJ1-2; D not resolved. Germline V gives CDR1 MGHDK, CDR2 SYGVNS. Between the trimmed V and J ends, which lost 1 base and 4 bases, there was a span of 4 bases. The CDR3 contains 12 residues. The CDR3 region has the DNA TGTGCCAGCAGTGAATCGTCCTATGGCTACACCTTC. Protein product: CASSESSYGYTF.

This clone has only a few counts. V usage is TRBV7-2 and J usage is TRBJ2-7; 14 bases agree with TRBD2. With V trimmed by 4 bases and J by 3 bases, 8 bases remained unmatched. Per germline, CDR1 SGHTA and CDR2 FQGNSA. This CDR3 has 17 amino acids. CDR3 nucleotide sequence: TGTGCCAGCAGCTCCCGACTAGCGGGAGGGCTTTTCTACGAGCAGTACTTC. Its translation: CASSSRLAGGLFYEQYF.

The chain employs TRBV2 and TRBJ2-7; 9 bases match TRBD1. This CDR3 is built from 13 residues. Per germline, CDR1 SNHLY and CDR2 FYNNEI. The J segment lost 3 bases and the V segment lost 7 bases, leaving 4 bases of the junction unmatched. CDR3 sequence: CASTQDRGYEQYF. In DNA, the CDR3 is TGTGCCAGCACCCAGGACAGGGGCTACGAGCAGTACTTC.

As concerns this clone: The identical CDR3 is also encoded by other nucleotide sequences in the sample. The chain combines TRBV20-1 with TRBJ2-3; D gene uncertain. This CDR3 is 11 amino acids long. Germline CDR1 DFQATT, CDR2 SNEGSKA (reference sequence). V was clipped by 5 bases and J by 0 bases, with 3 bases between them. The CDR3 DNA sequence: TGCAGTGCTGGTAGCACAGATACGCAGTATTTT. This translates into CSAGSTDTQYF.

CDR3 bases: TGCGCCAGCAGCTCACTAGCGGGAGGGCCAAATGAGCAGTTCTTC. Translated, it gives CASSSLAGGPNEQFF. This rearrangement joins TRBV5-1 to TRBJ2-1; 13 nucleotides agree with TRBD2. With 3 bases clipped from V and 7 bases from J, the junction kept 4 bases outside the gene matches. Looked up from germline, CDR1 is SGHRS and CDR2 is YFSETQ. This CDR3 has 15 residues.